Included here is one T cell receptor beta chain sequence, with context. The sample belongs to a study of blood T cell repertoires in COVID-19. Original data processing: Quantification of nucleated cells was approximated via reference gene primer amplification. Libraries were prepared by immunoSEQ multiplex PCR; TCRdb keeps only in-frame clonotypes and omits some of them. Clone size and V and J calls were adopted from that table, with D and trimming inferred from the DNA. Of about 220,000 clones in the sample, less than 85% were seen once. The CDR3 is 18 residues long. Germline V gene lookup returns CDR1 SSHAT and CDR2 FNYEAQ (reference sequence). V gave up 2 bases and J gave up 0 bases; unmatched junction bases: 9.

This sequence originates from a woman at least 80 years old with acute or convalescent COVID-19. The rearrangement uses TRBV7-7 and TRBJ2-3; 9 positions agree with TRBD1. Source material: peripheral blood. The CDR3 loop reads CASSLWNRGLPSTDTQYF. CDR3 in DNA: TGTGCCAGCAGCTTATGGAACAGGGGGCTCCCTAGCACAGATACGCAGTATTTT.